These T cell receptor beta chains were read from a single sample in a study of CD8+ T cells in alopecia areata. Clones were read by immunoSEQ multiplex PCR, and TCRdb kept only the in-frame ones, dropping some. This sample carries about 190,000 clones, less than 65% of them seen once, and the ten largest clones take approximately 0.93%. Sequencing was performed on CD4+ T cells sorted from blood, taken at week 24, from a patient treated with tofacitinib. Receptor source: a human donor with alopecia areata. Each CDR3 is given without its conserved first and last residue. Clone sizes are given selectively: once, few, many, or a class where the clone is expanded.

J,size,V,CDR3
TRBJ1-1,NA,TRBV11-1,ASSLVVGSRTTEAF
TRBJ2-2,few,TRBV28,ASSLNGANTGELF
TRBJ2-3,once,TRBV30,AWRVKGTTDTQY
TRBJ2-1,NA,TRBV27,ASQAGASYNEQF
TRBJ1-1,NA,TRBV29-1,SVVRLLNTEAF
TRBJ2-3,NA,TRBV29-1,SVTGSLNTQY
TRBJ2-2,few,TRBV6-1,ASSVYPNTGELF
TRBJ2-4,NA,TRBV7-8,ASSLSGGRGYIQY
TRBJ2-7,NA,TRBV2,ASSPTLLYEQY
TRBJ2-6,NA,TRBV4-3,ASSQEGASGANVLT
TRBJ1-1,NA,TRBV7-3,ASSPIGGKGTEAF
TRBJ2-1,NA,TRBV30,AWSVFGHNEQF
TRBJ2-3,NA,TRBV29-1,SVGFGAGITDTQY
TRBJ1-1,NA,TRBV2,ASSGQGGNTEAF
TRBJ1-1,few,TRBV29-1,SDLTGGTEAF
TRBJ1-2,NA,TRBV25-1,ASSESGQGYGYT
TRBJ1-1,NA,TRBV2,ASLRDASAMNTEAF
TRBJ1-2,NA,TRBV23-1,ASTPGQAENYGYT
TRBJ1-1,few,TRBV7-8,ASSASTNTEAF
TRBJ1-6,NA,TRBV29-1,SVATPISGQTNSPLH
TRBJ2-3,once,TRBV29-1,SAVRLNTQY
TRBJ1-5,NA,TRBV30,AWSGQGRSNQPQH
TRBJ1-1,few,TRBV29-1,SARESVRNTEAF
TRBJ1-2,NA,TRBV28,ASSLLRGSGYT
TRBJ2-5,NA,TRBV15,ATSNYLAGRQETQY
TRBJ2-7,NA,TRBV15,ATSRGPGAHDSYEQY
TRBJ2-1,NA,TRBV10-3,AIRGQDKYNEQF
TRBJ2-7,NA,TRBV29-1,SVGDRGLAYEQY
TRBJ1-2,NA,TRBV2,ASRSDGTGYGYT
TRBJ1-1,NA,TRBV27,ASSGQMNTEAF
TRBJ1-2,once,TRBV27,ASSSTGNGYT
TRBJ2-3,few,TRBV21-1,ASSKALLVSPRGTDTQY
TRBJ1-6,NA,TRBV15,ATSLGQGNSPLH